Listed here are 30 T cell receptor beta chains from one sample, sequenced in a study of control samples from healthy donors and cancer patients. Some clones are missing from TCRdb's copy, which holds only in-frame ones; the method was immunoSEQ multiplex PCR. Found here are around 110,000 clones, 88% of them singletons; the top ten hold approximately 2.3%. Sequencing was carried out using blood. The receptors were sampled from a woman aged 70-85 years in good health.

This chain links TRBV5-1 with TRBJ1-6; no reliable D call. The CDR3 covers 17 residues. The V gene lost 4 bases and the J gene lost 9 bases, with 23 bases spanning the gap. Germline loops: CDR1 SGHRS, CDR2 YFSETQ. The CDR3 is CASSPRGPAGESSPLHF. In DNA, the CDR3 is TGCGCCAGCAGCCCCCGTGGCCCGGCCGGGGAGAGTTCACCCCTCCACTTT.

This clone was recorded once. The V gene is TRBV7-9, the J gene TRBJ1-1; D is perhaps TRBD1 (5 bases). From germline, CDR1 is SEHNR and CDR2 FQNEAQ (reference sequence). Trimming left V 1 base short and J 10 bases short, with 13 bases between. CDR3 length: 13 residues. The CDR3 DNA reads TGTGCCAGCAGCTTAGTGGACACCGTCGGAGCTTTCTTT. Its translation is CASSLVDTVGAFF.

The genes are TRBV7-9 and TRBJ1-5; no clear D. The V end was cut by 4 bases, the J end by 5 bases, with 12 bases between. Germline CDR1 reads SEHNR; CDR2 reads FQNEAQ (reference sequence). This CDR3 is built from 14 residues. CDR3 amino acids: CASSSQYLHQPQHF. CDR3 in DNA: TGTGCCAGCAGCTCCCAGTATCTCCATCAGCCCCAGCATTTT.

CDR3: CASSIEGQGYGYTF. The DNA for the CDR3 is TGTGCCAGTAGTATAGAGGGACAGGGGTATGGCTACACCTTC. The V gene is TRBV19, the J gene TRBJ1-2, with 10 bases fitting TRBD1. The CDR3 covers 14 residues. CDR1 and CDR2 from the germline V gene are LNHDA and SQIVND (reference sequence). The trim removed 0 bases at V and 5 bases at J, leaving 0 bases unmatched.

The genes are TRBV6-5 and TRBJ1-6, with D unclear. Germline values: CDR1 MNHEY, CDR2 SVGAGI. There are 16 residues in the CDR3. The V gene lost 0 bases and the J gene lost 0 bases, with 6 bases spanning the gap. CDR3 bases: TGTGCCAGCAGTTACTCGAGTAGCTCCTATAATTCACCCCTCCACTTT. It yields the protein CASSYSSSSYNSPLHF.

This chain links TRBV7-2 with TRBJ2-5; 12 nucleotides match TRBD2. Germline CDR1 reads SGHTA; CDR2 reads FQGNSA. The CDR3 contains 15 residues. The J segment lost 5 bases and the V segment lost 8 bases, leaving 9 bases of the junction unmatched. CDR3 coding DNA: TGTGCCAGCCTCCTAGCGGGGGGGCCAGGCGAGACCCAGTACTTC. This gives the protein CASLLAGGPGETQYF. Using reference TRBV7-2 and TRBJ2-5 for the parts outside the CDR3, the full variable domain is GAGVSQSPSNKVTEKGKDVELRCDPISGHTALYWYRQSLGQGLEFLIYFQGNSAPDKSGLPSDRFSAERTGGSVSTLTIQRTQQEDSAVYLCASLLAGGPGETQYFGPGTRLLVL.

The sample holds one count of this clone. The CDR3 DNA reads TGTGCCAGCAGTAACAGGCTGCGGGAGACCCAGTACTTC. The encoded protein is CASSNRLRETQYF. This chain links TRBV27 with TRBJ2-5, with D perhaps TRBD1 (5 bases). Germline CDR1 and CDR2: MNHEY and SMNVEV (reference sequence). The CDR3 totals 13 residues. Trimming left V 5 bases short and J 5 bases short, with 12 bases between.

The chain is built from TRBV10-3 and TRBJ2-5; TRBD2 might be the D (7 bases). CDR3 length: 13 residues. Looked up from germline, CDR1 is ENHRY and CDR2 is SYGVKD. V lost 6 bases and J 4 bases, leaving 12 bases between the germline ends. The CDR3, as DNA: TGTGCCATCAGGAGGGGGGAGGGAGAGACCCAGTACTTC. Protein: CAIRRGEGETQYF.

J is TRBJ1-4 and V is TRBV7-6, with TRBD1 matching 8 bases. V was pared by 5 bases and J by 2 bases, with 7 bases of the junction left unmatched. Germline V gene sequence: CDR1 SGHVS, CDR2 FNYEAQ. The CDR3 sequence is 16 residues long. The CDR3 region has the DNA TGTGCCAGCAGCAAGGGACAGGTTTTCACTAATGAAAAACTGTTTTTT. Translation gives CASSKGQVFTNEKLFF. Based on the CDR3 plus reference TRBV7-6 and TRBJ1-4, the full variable domain is GAGVSQSPRYKVTKRGQDVALRCDPISGHVSLYWYRQALGQGPEFLTYFNYEAQQDKSGLPNDRFSAERPEGSISTLTIQRTEQRDSAMYRCASSKGQVFTNEKLFFGSGTQLSVL.

The sample holds a few counts of this clone. The V and J genes are TRBV27 and TRBJ1-5; D ambiguous. The CDR3 extends over 15 amino acids. V lost 5 bases, J lost 2 bases, and 13 bases lay in between. Germline-derived CDR1 and CDR2 are MNHEY and SMNVEV (reference sequence). CDR3 loop: CASSDPRRGNQPQHF. The CDR3 DNA follows: TGTGCCAGCAGTGACCCACGACGGGGCAATCAGCCCCAGCATTTT.

The chain recombines TRBV18 with TRBJ1-4; D might be TRBD1 (5 bases). Looked up from germline, CDR1 is KGHSH and CDR2 is LQKENI. Trimming took 4 bases from V and 8 from J, leaving 14 bases between them. The CDR3 length is 14 residues. CDR3 loop: CASSRGTMGEKLFF. The CDR3 bases are TGTGCCAGCTCACGCGGGACCATGGGAGAAAAACTGTTTTTT.

This clone was observed a few times. This chain connects TRBV6-1 to TRBJ2-7; 8 bases are a match to TRBD1. The V gene end was trimmed by 3 bases and the J gene end by 3 bases; junction bases not matched to a gene: 7. This CDR3 region has 15 residues. Germline V gene lookup returns CDR1 MNHNS and CDR2 SASEGT. CDR3 loop: CASSETGVEGYEQYF. CDR3 nucleotides: TGTGCCAGCAGTGAGACAGGGGTGGAGGGCTACGAGCAGTACTTC.

This clone occurred once. This chain connects TRBV3-1 (or the pseudogene TRBV3-2) to TRBJ1-2; 9 bases align to TRBD1. The CDR3 length is 18 residues. Per germline, CDR1 LGHDT and CDR2 YNNKEL (reference sequence). Trimming took 1 base from V and 5 from J; bases not matched to a gene: 14. The CDR3 DNA follows: TGTGCCAGCAGCCAAGTCCCGGGACAGGGTGCCTTTGGGTATGGCTACACCTTC. This sequence encodes CASSQVPGQGAFGYGYTF.

The V and J genes are TRBV6-6 and TRBJ2-3; 8 bases match TRBD1. Germline loops: CDR1 MNHNY, CDR2 SVGAGI (reference sequence). V shed 10 bases and J 0 bases; nucleotides not matched to a gene: 3. The CDR3 runs to 13 residues. CDR3: CAIRQGSTDTQYF. CDR3 in DNA: TGTGCCATACGACAGGGGAGCACAGATACGCAGTATTTT.

This clone has only one observation. CDR3 protein: CASPGWAGGPSNQPQHF. In DNA, the CDR3 is TGTGCCTCTCCGGGTTGGGCAGGGGGGCCTAGCAATCAGCCCCAGCATTTT. The chain joins TRBV30 to TRBJ1-5, with 7 bases aligning to TRBD1. The germline V gene encodes CDR1 GTSNPN and CDR2 SVGIG (reference sequence). V shed 7 bases, J shed 0 bases, and the junction held 15 bases outside the gene matches. The CDR3 extends over 17 amino acids.

The sample holds one count of this clone. The V gene is TRBV7-2, the J gene TRBJ1-4; D remains unclear. CDR3 length: 14 amino acids. Trimming took 5 bases from V and 7 from J, leaving 14 bases between them. In germline, CDR1 is SGHTA, CDR2 FQGNSA. The CDR3 nucleotides read TGTGCCAGCAGCCCCGACGTCGGGGTTGAAAAACTGTTTTTT. It encodes CASSPDVGVEKLFF.

This clone was seen once. V usage is TRBV19 and J usage is TRBJ2-2; 11 nucleotides match TRBD2. The germline V gene encodes CDR1 LNHDA and CDR2 SQIVND (reference sequence). Trimming cost V 3 bases and J 0 bases; bases outside gene matches: 6. This CDR3 has 18 amino acids. CDR3 residues: CASSIWASGGPNTGELFF. In nucleotides, the CDR3 is TGTGCCAGTAGTATTTGGGCTAGCGGGGGGCCGAACACCGGGGAGCTGTTTTTT.

The genes are TRBV2 and TRBJ2-2; no firm D call. Germline V gene data show CDR1 as SNHLY and CDR2 as FYNNEI. V lost 3 bases and J 4 bases, leaving 6 bases between the germline ends. The CDR3 loop spans 13 amino acids. The CDR3 DNA reads TGTGCCAGCAGTGAGACTCCCACCGGGGAGCTGTTTTTT. Translated, it gives CASSETPTGELFF.

V gene TRBV5-1 combines with J gene TRBJ2-3; no definite D call. In germline, CDR1 is SGHRS, CDR2 YFSETQ. This CDR3 is 13 amino acids long. Trimming cost V 0 bases and J 2 bases, with 4 bases left between them. CDR3 sequence (DNA): TGCGCCAGCAGCTTGGCAGCCACAGATACGCAGTATTTT. Protein product: CASSLAATDTQYF.

This clone has only one observation. The CDR3 sequence is CASSLSLGVETQYF. For the CDR3, the DNA is TGTGCCAGCAGCTTGTCATTGGGGGTCGAGACCCAGTACTTC. The chain joins TRBV5-5 to TRBJ2-5; D is perhaps TRBD1 or TRBD2 (5 bases each). This CDR3 comprises 14 residues. Germline V CDR1 and CDR2: SGHKS, YYEKEE (reference sequence). V lost 1 base and J 5 bases, leaving 12 bases between the germline ends. Full variable domain (remainder filled in from reference TRBV5-5 and TRBJ2-5): DAGVTQSPTHLIKTRGQQVTLRCSPISGHKSVSWYQQVLGQGPQFIFQYYEKEERGRGNFPDRFSARQFPNYSSELNVNALLLGDSALYLCASSLSLGVETQYFGPGTRLLVL.

The rearrangement uses TRBV7-9 and TRBJ2-5, with D perhaps matching TRBD1 (6 bases). The ends were cut back, 4 bases at V and 3 bases at J, with 15 bases in the middle. This CDR3 region has 15 residues. Germline V gives CDR1 SEHNR, CDR2 FQNEAQ (reference sequence). The CDR3 DNA reads TGTGCCAGCAGCTCGTACCGGGACAAGGAAGAGACCCAGTACTTC. As protein: CASSSYRDKEETQYF.

The chain carries TRBV5-1 and TRBJ2-3; tentative D call: TRBD2 (6 bases). From germline, CDR1 is SGHRS and CDR2 YFSETQ. This CDR3 is built from 21 residues. Deletions cut 3 bases from V and 0 bases from J, with 29 bases between. The CDR3 sequence is CASSWEARSLVPKASTDTQYF. The DNA of the CDR3 is TGCGCCAGCAGCTGGGAGGCGAGGTCCCTAGTCCCCAAAGCTAGCACAGATACGCAGTATTTT.

This clone has a single count. The chain couples TRBV7-2 to TRBJ1-5, with D maybe TRBD1 (5 bases). Germline V CDR1 and CDR2: SGHTA, FQGNSA. The CDR3 totals 15 residues. V lost 1 base to trimming and J lost 5 bases, with 12 bases between them. The CDR3 here is CASSLVAGSYQPQHF. The CDR3 nucleotides are TGTGCCAGCAGCTTAGTCGCAGGGAGTTATCAGCCCCAGCATTTT.

The chain links TRBV27 to TRBJ1-2; 7 bases agree with TRBD1. The germline V gene has CDR1 MNHEY and CDR2 SMNVEV (reference sequence). There are 15 residues in the CDR3. Unmatched junction bases numbered 9, after V lost 0 bases and J lost 8 bases. In DNA form, the CDR3 reads TGTGCCAGCAGTTTATCGAAGTCAGGGGGAGGAGGCTACACCTTC. It specifies CASSLSKSGGGGYTF.

This chain uses TRBV7-9 with TRBJ1-6; D is unresolved. Germline V gene sequence: CDR1 SEHNR, CDR2 FQNEAQ (reference sequence). The V gene lost 5 bases and the J gene lost 0 bases, with 11 bases spanning the gap. The CDR3 totals 16 residues. The CDR3 here is CASSRAGSSYNSPLHF. The CDR3 region has the DNA TGTGCCAGCAGCAGGGCTGGGAGCTCCTATAATTCACCCCTCCACTTT.

V gene TRBV2 combines with J gene TRBJ1-2; D is undetermined. Germline values: CDR1 SNHLY, CDR2 FYNNEI. CDR3 length equals 13 residues. The V end was cut by 3 bases, the J end by 3 bases, with 8 bases between. In DNA, the CDR3 is TGTGCCAGCAGTGACATGACTGACTATGGCTACACCTTC. This codes for CASSDMTDYGYTF.

This clone has a handful of counts. The J gene is TRBJ2-1, the V gene TRBV24-1; 9 positions agree with TRBD1. The trim removed 3 bases at V and 4 bases at J, leaving 9 bases unmatched. Germline lookup yields CDR1 KGHDR and CDR2 SFDVKD. This CDR3 region has 17 residues. CDR3 protein: CATSDATGTGSYNEQFF. CDR3 bases: TGTGCCACCAGTGATGCCACCGGGACAGGGAGTTACAATGAGCAGTTCTTC.

The chain is built from TRBV5-1 and TRBJ2-3; 7 bases agree with TRBD2. The V gene end was trimmed by 2 bases and the J gene end by 2 bases; junction bases not matched to a gene: 8. The CDR3 sequence is 16 residues long. Germline CDR1 reads SGHRS; CDR2 reads YFSETQ. CDR3 in amino acids: CASSFSGGVVTDTQYF. CDR3 nucleotides: TGCGCCAGCAGCTTCAGTGGGGGGGTGGTCACAGATACGCAGTATTTT.

The genes are TRBV2 and TRBJ1-5; a weak D match, TRBD1 (5 bases). The germline CDR1 and CDR2 sequences are SNHLY and FYNNEI. V gave up 7 bases and J gave up 3 bases, with 10 bases separating them. The length of the CDR3 is 13 residues. CDR3 in DNA: TGTGCCAGCAATCGACAGTTCAATCAGCCCCAGCATTTT. It encodes CASNRQFNQPQHF.

This rearrangement joins TRBV2 to TRBJ2-7; D is uncertain. Trimming took off 6 bases at V and 1 base at J, with 10 bases between the two ends. The CDR3 runs 13 residues. The germline V gene has CDR1 SNHLY and CDR2 FYNNEI. DNA for the CDR3: TGTGCCAGCAGCGAGGACGGATCCTACGAGCAGTACTTC. The encoded protein is CASSEDGSYEQYF.